This TCR beta chain was recorded in a study of identical twins. The CDR3 has 12 amino acids. With 5 bases removed from V and 4 bases from J, the gap between germline ends came to 7 bases. Germline CDR1 SGHTA, CDR2 FQGNSA. cDNA carried unique molecular identifiers, and a universal primer site was added by template switching. MiXCR, run by TCRdb on the 5' RACE reads, gives a single entry per CDR3 protein. The sample lists 140,000 to 150,000 distinct CDR3 sequences, around 3.4% occurring once. This clonotype was seen repeatedly, ten times or more. Its target is unknown. Study-wide results and limits: Low generation probability was overrepresented in out-of-frame alpha sequences shared by twins.

This TCR derives from a man aged 18 to 30 in good health. Sequencing was carried out using memory T cells sorted from blood. The chain carries TRBV7-2 and TRBJ2-3, with D uncertain. The CDR3 here is CASSPPSDTQYF. The DNA for the CDR3 is TGTGCCAGCAGCCCCCCCTCAGATACGCAGTATTTT.